The rows below give T cell receptor beta chains drawn from one sample of a study of cytomegalovirus exposure and HLA in healthy donors. The assay was immunoSEQ multiplex PCR, and TCRdb's table has in-frame clones only and misses some. The data contain some 170,000 clones, roughly 65% of them singletons. The sample taken for sequencing was PBMCs. The receptors were gathered from a man aged 18 to 35 in good health and CMV-seropositive. Each CDR3 is given with its conserved first and last residue. The D gene is left open where the match is weak. The size field is filled for only some rows; it gives once, few, many or a size class.

>TRBD1|NA|TRBV27|TRBJ1-1
CASSLYARGLSGEAFF
TGTGCCAGCAGTTTATATGCCAGGGGGCTTTCTGGTGAAGCTTTCTTT
>NA|NA|TRBV10-3|TRBJ1-1
CAISEDTSTANEAFF
TGTGCCATCAGTGAGGATACCTCGACAGCTAATGAAGCTTTCTTT
>TRBD1|NA|TRBV7-6|TRBJ2-5
CASSSLGTASETQYF
TGTGCCAGCAGCTCACTTGGGACAGCCAGCGAGACCCAGTACTTC
>TRBD2|few|TRBV5-1|TRBJ2-2
CASSALLAGDTGELFF
TGCGCCAGCAGCGCCTTACTAGCGGGAGACACCGGGGAGCTGTTTTTT
>NA|NA|TRBV30|TRBJ2-4
CAWRGLPADIQYF
TGTGCCTGGAGGGGACTGCCCGCGGACATTCAGTACTTC
>TRBD1|NA|TRBV27|TRBJ2-3
CASTTGTGDSTDTQYF
TGTGCCAGCACGACCGGGACAGGGGACTCCACAGATACGCAGTATTTT
>TRBD1|NA|TRBV9|TRBJ2-5
CASSVARTGEETQYF
TGTGCCAGCAGCGTAGCCCGTACAGGGGAAGAGACCCAGTACTTC
>NA|NA|TRBV7-6|TRBJ1-1
CASSPGGTEAFF
TGTGCCAGCAGCCCTGGGGGGACTGAAGCTTTCTTT
>NA|once|TRBV18|TRBJ2-1
CASSPGASSYNEQFF
TGTGCCAGCTCACCAGGGGCTAGCTCCTACAATGAGCAGTTCTTC
>NA|NA|TRBV2|TRBJ1-1
CASIEQDMNTEAFF
TGTGCCAGCATAGAACAGGACATGAACACTGAAGCTTTCTTT
>NA|NA|TRBV30|TRBJ1-1
CAWRQLRGGADFF
TGTGCCTGGAGACAACTACGTGGGGGGGCCGATTTCTTT
>TRBD1|once|TRBV28|TRBJ1-5
CASSSKSWTGDQPQHF
TGTGCCAGCAGTTCCAAAAGCTGGACAGGGGATCAGCCCCAGCATTTT
>TRBD1|NA|TRBV30|TRBJ1-1
CAWSVQGTVNTEAFF
TGTGCCTGGAGTGTACAGGGGACAGTGAACACTGAAGCTTTCTTT
>TRBD1|NA|TRBV6-5|TRBJ1-6
CASRYRGGGSPLHF
TGTGCCAGCAGATACAGGGGCGGGGGTTCACCCCTCCACTTT